Here is one T cell receptor (beta chain) with its context. These data come from a study of blood T cell repertoires in COVID-19. Study context: The United States, Italy and Spain were the sources of the acute and convalescent COVID-19 samples. The cDNA or gDNA used as material had been derived from T cells, B-cell-depleted T cells, or PBMCs.

In the original processing: Amplification of reference gene primers provided the estimated nucleated cell counts. Repertoires were generated with immunoSEQ multiplex PCR, while TCRdb's copy carries only in-frame clones and drops some. V and J calls and clone size are as listed in that table; D and trimming were resolved from the DNA. The table shows a few hundred thousand clones, with 70% to 90% occurring only once. This receptor was obtained from a woman in her fifties or sixties who had recovered from COVID-19. Sequencing was done on a sample of peripheral blood.

Here the CDR3 reads CASSLDAFRNTEAFF. As DNA, the CDR3 is TGTGCCAGCAGCTTAGATGCATTCAGGAACACTGAAGCTTTCTTT. The gene calls are TRBV7-9 and TRBJ1-1; D remains ambiguous. This CDR3 region has 15 residues. CDR1 is SEHNR and CDR2 is FQNEAQ in the germline V gene (reference sequence). Trimming shortened V by 1 base and J by 1 base, and 10 bases separated the two germline ends.